The rows below give T cell receptor beta chains drawn from one sample of a study of regulatory T cells in long-lasting Graves disease. TCRdb passed the multiplex PCR reads through MiXCR, listing each CDR3 protein once. This repertoire shows approximately 380,000 distinct CDR3 sequences, about 20% found once; its top ten account for around 20%. The sequenced sample was peripheral blood mononuclear cells (PBMCs), obtained when the disease was refractory, from a patient treated with antithyroid drugs. Receptors were obtained from a female donor with Graves disease. Both conserved end residues are part of each CDR3. A D gene is named only where the DNA matches it firmly. Clone size is not always given. Where it is, it says once, few, many or a class for expanded clones.

j_gene | v_gene | d_gene | abundance | CDR3aa | CDR3nt
TRBJ2-7 | TRBV7-6 | NA | NA | CASSLGTGQKTEQYF | TGTGCCAGCAGCTTAGGGACGGGACAAAAGACCGAGCAGTACTTC
TRBJ1-4 | TRBV6-2/TRBV6-3 | NA | once | CASSPAGRESKKLFF | TGTGCCAGCAGTCCCGCAGGAAGGGAGTCGAAAAAACTGTTTTTT
TRBJ2-2 | TRBV28 | TRBD1 | NA | CASSLIGQGIGELFF | TGTGCCAGCAGTTTAATCGGACAGGGGATAGGGGAGCTGTTTTTT
TRBJ2-7 | TRBV27 | NA | many | CASSFRPESYEQYF | TGTGCCAGCAGTTTTCGGCCAGAATCCTACGAGCAGTACTTC
TRBJ1-4 | TRBV2 | NA | many | CASSVTTLGEAPNEKLFF | TGTGCCAGCAGCGTAACCACCCTGGGGGAGGCGCCTAATGAAAAACTGTTTTTT
TRBJ1-2 | TRBV6-1 | NA | many | CASRSQAGARGYTF | TGTGCCAGCAGGTCCCAGGCGGGGGCGCGGGGCTACACCTTC
TRBJ1-1 | TRBV7-9 | NA | NA | CASSFLGANTEAFF | TGTGCCAGCAGCTTCTTGGGGGCGAACACTGAAGCTTTCTTT
TRBJ1-4 | TRBV15 | NA | many | CATSRDREGGNEKLFF | TGTGCCACCAGCAGAGATCGGGAAGGGGGAAACGAAAAACTGTTTTTT
TRBJ2-2 | TRBV19 | NA | NA | CASRPLGSPGELFF | TGTGCCAGTCGACCCCTAGGGTCCCCCGGGGAGCTGTTTTTT
TRBJ1-1 | TRBV6-5 | NA | many | CASSYSKGGNAEAFF | TGTGCCAGCAGTTACTCGAAAGGGGGAAACGCTGAAGCTTTCTTT
TRBJ2-5 | TRBV5-5 | NA | few | CASSFSAGAQETQYF | TGTGCCAGCAGCTTCTCTGCGGGGGCCCAAGAGACCCAGTACTTC